This entry describes one TCR beta chain. This sample stems from a study of human T cells and chemical hapten exposure. Study in general: Once 0.01% DPC had been applied to the upper back by patch test, readings were taken at 6 days. Small pooled library volume differences chiefly drove per-sample TCR yield variation.

As for time point: pre-sensitization, week 0. Treatment meaning: therapeutic diphenylcyclopropenone sensitization with weekly scalp DPC. Ahead of each patch test application, blood was drawn. TCRdb fed the RACE reads into MiXCR, producing one record per CDR3 protein. The profile shows some 360,000 distinct CDR3 sequences, approximately 5.1% of them singletons. CDR1 and CDR2 from the germline V gene are DFQATT and SNEGSKA (reference sequence). CDR3 size: 13 residues. The specimen was whole blood, collected in connection with sensitization to the hapten diphenylcyclopropenone (DPC). V gene TRBV20-1 combines with J gene TRBJ2-3; 10 positions agree with TRBD2. This sequence originates from a woman in her forties or fifties with alopecia areata. Some clones in this sample may be carry-over from other donors' samples. The CDR3 loop reads CRTAGGPTDTQYF. CDR3 nucleotides: TGCAGGACAGCGGGAGGGCCCACAGATACGCAGTATTTT.